This T cell receptor (beta chain) was sequenced in a study of T cells in narcolepsy. Study summary: Healthy controls were enrolled alongside patients with narcolepsy type 1 or type 2.

Clones were read by immunoSEQ multiplex PCR, and TCRdb kept only the in-frame ones, dropping some. The sample records approximately 31,000 clones, just under 80% being singletons. V was shortened by 4 bases and J by 11 bases, with 12 bases between the two germline ends. This CDR3 is built from 12 residues. Germline V gene sequence: CDR1 GTSNPN, CDR2 SVGIG (reference sequence). The study's findings and limits: Comparing one patient's CSF and blood CD4+ clonotypes highlighted HCRT- and TRIB2-specific autoreactive clonotypes. Some memory CD4+ repertoires had no autoreactive clone sequences.

On this clone itself: The target antigen is unknown.

The clonotype originates from a human donor with narcolepsy. The V call is TRBV30, the J call TRBJ1-6, with D unclear. Material: CD45RA- memory CD4+ T cells from PBMCs. The CDR3 loop reads CAWTKDAAPLHF. The CDR3 DNA follows: TGTGCCTGGACTAAGGACGCCGCACCCCTCCACTTT. Combining the CDR3 with reference TRBV30 and TRBJ1-6 gives the whole variable domain SQTIHQWPATLVQPVGSPLSLECTVEGTSNPNLYWYRQAAGRGLQLLFYSVGIGQISSEVPQNLSASRPQDRQFILSSKKLLLSDSGFYLCAWTKDAAPLHFGNGTRLTVT.